The rows below give T cell receptor beta chains drawn from one sample of a study of cytomegalovirus exposure and HLA in healthy donors. Data came from immunoSEQ multiplex PCR; TCRdb stores just in-frame clones and leaves some out. The sample lists 250,000 to 350,000 clones, roughly 88% seen once, with approximately 0.95% in the top ten. The specimen was PBMCs. These receptors all come from a woman between 18 and 29 years old in good health and CMV-seronegative. The CDR3 runs from the conserved cysteine through the conserved F or W. Each record gives: V gene, J gene, D gene, CDR3 protein, CDR3 DNA. A D gene is named only where the DNA matches it firmly.

>TRBV7-8|TRBJ2-1|TRBD1
CASRQGSGYNEQFF
TGTGCCAGCAGACAGGGGTCTGGGTACAATGAGCAGTTCTTC
>TRBV11-2|TRBJ2-1|-
CASRVLITHEQFF
TGTGCCAGCAGGGTCCTAATCACCCATGAGCAGTTCTTC
>TRBV2|TRBJ2-1|TRBD2
CASSDLAGRNEQFF
TGTGCCAGCAGTGACCTAGCGGGACGCAATGAGCAGTTCTTC
>TRBV12-5|TRBJ2-7|TRBD1
CASGSRTGVGYEQYF
TGTGCTAGTGGTTCCCGTACAGGGGTAGGCTACGAGCAGTACTTC
>TRBV29-1|TRBJ2-7|TRBD2
CSAAGGIGYEQYF
TGCAGCGCGGCCGGGGGGATAGGTTACGAGCAGTACTTC
>TRBV2|TRBJ2-5|-
CASSDQRTEETQYF
TGTGCCAGCAGTGATCAACGGACAGAAGAGACCCAGTACTTC
>TRBV27|TRBJ1-2|TRBD1
CASSKATGRYGYTF
TGTGCCAGCAGTAAGGCGACAGGGCGCTATGGCTACACCTTC
>TRBV6-6|TRBJ2-1|TRBD2
CASCQRESWYNEQFF
TGTGCCAGCTGCCAGCGGGAGAGTTGGTACAATGAGCAGTTCTTC
>TRBV19|TRBJ1-1|-
CASRVTGSDTEAFF
TGTGCCAGTAGGGTAACAGGGTCCGACACTGAAGCTTTCTTT
>TRBV11-2|TRBJ2-7|-
CASRPIRTTSYEQYF
TGTGCCAGCCGTCCGATCAGGACAACCTCCTACGAGCAGTACTTC
>TRBV28|TRBJ2-7|-
CASSLLSGTSYEQYF
TGTGCCAGCAGTTTACTGAGCGGAACCTCCTACGAGCAGTACTTC
>TRBV5-1|TRBJ2-2|-
CASRGRENTGELFF
TGCGCCAGCAGAGGCCGGGAGAACACCGGGGAGCTGTTTTTT